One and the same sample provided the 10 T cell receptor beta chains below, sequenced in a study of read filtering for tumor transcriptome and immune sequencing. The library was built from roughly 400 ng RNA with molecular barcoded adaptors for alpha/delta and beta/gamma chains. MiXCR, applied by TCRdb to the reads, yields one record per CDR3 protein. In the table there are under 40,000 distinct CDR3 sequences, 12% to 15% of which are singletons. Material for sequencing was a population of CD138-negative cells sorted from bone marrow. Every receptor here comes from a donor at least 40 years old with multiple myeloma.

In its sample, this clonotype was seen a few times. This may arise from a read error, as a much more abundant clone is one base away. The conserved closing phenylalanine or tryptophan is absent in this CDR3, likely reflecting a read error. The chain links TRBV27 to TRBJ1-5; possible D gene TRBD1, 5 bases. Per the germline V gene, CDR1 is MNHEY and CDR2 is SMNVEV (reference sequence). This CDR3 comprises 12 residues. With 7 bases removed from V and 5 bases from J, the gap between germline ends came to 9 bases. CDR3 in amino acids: CASKGGDQPQHS. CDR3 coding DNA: TGTGCCAGCAAAGGAGGGGATCAGCCCCAGCATTCT.

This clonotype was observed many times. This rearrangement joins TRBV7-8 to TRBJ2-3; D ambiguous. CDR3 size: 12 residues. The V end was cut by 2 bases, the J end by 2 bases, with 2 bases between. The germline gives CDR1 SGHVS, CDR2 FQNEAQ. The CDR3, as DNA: TGTGCCAGCAGCTTACCCACAGATACGCAGTATTTT. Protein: CASSLPTDTQYF.

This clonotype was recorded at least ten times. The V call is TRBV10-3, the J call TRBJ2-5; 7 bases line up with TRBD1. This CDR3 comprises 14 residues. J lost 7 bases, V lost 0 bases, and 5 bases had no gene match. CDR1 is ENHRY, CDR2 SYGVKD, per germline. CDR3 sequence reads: CAISESTGLRTQYF. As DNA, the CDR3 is TGTGCCATCAGTGAGTCGACAGGGCTGAGGACCCAGTACTTC.

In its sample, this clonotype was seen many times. The CDR3 nucleotides read TGTGCCAGCTCACCACCGGGACAGAAAGCTTTCTTT. Its translation is CASSPPGQKAFF. The rearrangement uses TRBV18 and TRBJ1-1; 7 positions match TRBD1. The ends lost 0 bases at V and 9 bases at J; junction bases unmatched: 1. Germline assignment: CDR1 KGHSH and CDR2 LQKENI. This CDR3 region has 12 residues.

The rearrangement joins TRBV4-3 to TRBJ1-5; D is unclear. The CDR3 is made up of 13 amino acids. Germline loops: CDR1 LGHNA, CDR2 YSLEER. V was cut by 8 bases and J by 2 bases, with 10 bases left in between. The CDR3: CASASVRNQPQHF. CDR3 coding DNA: TGCGCCAGCGCCTCGGTCCGCAATCAGCCCCAGCATTTT.

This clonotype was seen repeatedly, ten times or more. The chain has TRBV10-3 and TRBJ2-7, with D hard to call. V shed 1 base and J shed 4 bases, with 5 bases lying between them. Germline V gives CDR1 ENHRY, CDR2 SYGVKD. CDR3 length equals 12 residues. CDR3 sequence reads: CAISEWGYEQYF. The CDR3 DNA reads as TGTGCCATCAGTGAGTGGGGATACGAGCAGTACTTC.

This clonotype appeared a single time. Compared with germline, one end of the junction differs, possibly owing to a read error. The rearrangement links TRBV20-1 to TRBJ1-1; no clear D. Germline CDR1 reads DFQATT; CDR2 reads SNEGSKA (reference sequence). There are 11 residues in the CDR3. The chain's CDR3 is CSARAVAEASF. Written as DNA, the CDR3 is TGCAGTGCTAGGGCGGTGGCTGAAGCTTCCTTT.

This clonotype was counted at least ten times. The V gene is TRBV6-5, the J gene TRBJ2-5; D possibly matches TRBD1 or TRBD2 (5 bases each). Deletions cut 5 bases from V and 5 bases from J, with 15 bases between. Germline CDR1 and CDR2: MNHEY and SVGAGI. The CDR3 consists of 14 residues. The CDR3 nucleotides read TGTGCCAGCAGTAGCGGACAATTGGGGGAGACCCAGTACTTC. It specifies CASSSGQLGETQYF.

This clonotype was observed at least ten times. The CDR3 DNA follows: TGTGCCAGCAGCTTAATCAGGGGGGGCCTAGACACTGAAGCTTTCTTT. This gives the protein CASSLIRGGLDTEAFF. V gene TRBV11-2 combines with J gene TRBJ1-1; 7 bases align to TRBD1. The CDR3 consists of 16 residues. The ends lost 2 bases at V and 3 bases at J; junction bases unmatched: 9. The germline gives CDR1 SGHAT, CDR2 FQNNGV.

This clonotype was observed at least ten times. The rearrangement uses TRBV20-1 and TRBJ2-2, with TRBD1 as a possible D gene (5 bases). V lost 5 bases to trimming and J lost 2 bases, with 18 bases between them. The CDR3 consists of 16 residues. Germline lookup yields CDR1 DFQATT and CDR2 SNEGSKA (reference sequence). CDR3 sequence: CSADSGDRTNTGELFF. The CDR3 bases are TGCAGTGCTGACTCCGGTGACAGAACTAACACCGGGGAGCTGTTTTTT.